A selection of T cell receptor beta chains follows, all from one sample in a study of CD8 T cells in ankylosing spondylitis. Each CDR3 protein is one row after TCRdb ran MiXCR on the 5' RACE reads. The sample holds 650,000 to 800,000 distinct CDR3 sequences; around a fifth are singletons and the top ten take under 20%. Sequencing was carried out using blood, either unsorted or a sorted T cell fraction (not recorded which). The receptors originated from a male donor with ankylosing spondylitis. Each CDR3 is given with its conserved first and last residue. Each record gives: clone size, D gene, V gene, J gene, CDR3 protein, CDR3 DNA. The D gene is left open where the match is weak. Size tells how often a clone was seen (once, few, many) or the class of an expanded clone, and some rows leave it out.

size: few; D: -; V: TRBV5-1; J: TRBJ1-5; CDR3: CASSPGAGWGSEPQHF; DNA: TGCGCCAGCAGCCCTGGCGCAGGGTGGGGTTCGGAGCCCCAGCATTTT
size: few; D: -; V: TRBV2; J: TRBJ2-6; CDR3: CASKEGSSGANVLTF; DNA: TGTGCCAGCAAAGAAGGGAGCTCTGGGGCCAACGTCCTGACTTTC
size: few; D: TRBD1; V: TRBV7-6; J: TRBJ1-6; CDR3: CASSWNTGGKSPLHF; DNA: TGTGCCAGCAGCTGGAATACAGGGGGAAAATCACCCCTCCACTTT
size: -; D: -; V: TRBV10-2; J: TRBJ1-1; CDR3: CASGEGRGSEAFF; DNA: TGCGCCAGTGGGGAGGGTCGGGGCTCTGAAGCTTTCTTT
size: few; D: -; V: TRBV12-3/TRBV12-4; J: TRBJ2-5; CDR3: CASGYSLHQETQYF; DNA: TGTGCCAGCGGATACAGCCTCCACCAAGAGACCCAGTACTTC
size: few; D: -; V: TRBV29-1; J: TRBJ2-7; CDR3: CSVEKGQGHDEQYF; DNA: TGCAGCGTTGAGAAGGGGCAGGGTCACGACGAGCAGTACTTC
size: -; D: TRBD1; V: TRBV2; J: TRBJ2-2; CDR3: CASGGQGYAGELFF; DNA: TGTGCCAGCGGGGGACAGGGATACGCCGGGGAGCTGTTTTTT
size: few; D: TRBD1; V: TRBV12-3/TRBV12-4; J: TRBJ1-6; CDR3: CASSSSGQGNSPLHF; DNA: TGTGCCAGCAGTTCCTCGGGACAGGGGAATTCACCCCTCCACTTT
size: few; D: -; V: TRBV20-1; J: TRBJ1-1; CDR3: CSAQRTREAFF; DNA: TGCAGTGCACAACGGACACGTGAAGCTTTCTTT
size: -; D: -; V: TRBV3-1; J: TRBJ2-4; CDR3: CASSQDDRLASDF; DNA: TGTGCCAGCAGCCAAGACGACAGGTTGGCGTCCGACTTC
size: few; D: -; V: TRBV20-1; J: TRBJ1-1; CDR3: CSASRVMNTEAFF; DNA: TGCAGTGCTAGCCGGGTAATGAACACTGAAGCTTTCTTT
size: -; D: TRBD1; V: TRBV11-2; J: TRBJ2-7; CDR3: CASSLGGQGVQYF; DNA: TGTGCCAGCAGCTTAGGGGGACAGGGCGTCCAGTACTTC
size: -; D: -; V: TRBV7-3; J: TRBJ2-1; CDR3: CASSLTPGGYNEQFF; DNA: TGTGCCAGCAGCTTAACCCCAGGGGGGTACAATGAGCAGTTCTTC
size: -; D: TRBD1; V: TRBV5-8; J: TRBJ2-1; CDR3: CASRSRTGGSYNEQFF; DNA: TGTGCCAGCAGATCCCGGACAGGGGGCTCCTACAATGAGCAGTTCTTC
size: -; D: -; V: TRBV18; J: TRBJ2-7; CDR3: CASSPSGAYEQYF; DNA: TGTGCCAGCTCACCGAGCGGAGCCTACGAGCAGTACTTC
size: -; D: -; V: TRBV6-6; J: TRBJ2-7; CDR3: CASRARSYEQYF; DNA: TGTGCCAGCAGGGCTAGATCCTACGAGCAGTACTTC
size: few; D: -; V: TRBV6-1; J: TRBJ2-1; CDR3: CASSGAGTSYNEQFF; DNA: TGTGCCAGCAGTGGAGCCGGGACATCCTACAATGAGCAGTTCTTC
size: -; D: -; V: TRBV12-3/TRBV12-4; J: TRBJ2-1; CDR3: CASSPLENEQFF; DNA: TGTGCCAGCAGTCCACTAGAGAATGAGCAGTTCTTC
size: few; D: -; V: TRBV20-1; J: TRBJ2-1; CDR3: CSARDGGTSYNEQFF; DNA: TGCAGTGCTAGAGATGGCGGGACATCTTACAATGAGCAGTTCTTC
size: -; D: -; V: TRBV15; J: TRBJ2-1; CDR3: CATSVEIGTTYNEQFF; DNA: TGTGCCACCAGCGTAGAGATAGGAACTACCTACAATGAGCAGTTCTTC
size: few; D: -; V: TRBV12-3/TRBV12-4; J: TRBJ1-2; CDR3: CASRRRVDYGYTF; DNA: TGTGCCAGCAGACGGAGAGTGGACTATGGCTACACCTTC
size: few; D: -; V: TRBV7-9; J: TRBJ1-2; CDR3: CASSSSVGREDYGYTF; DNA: TGTGCCAGCAGCTCGTCCGTGGGTAGGGAGGATTATGGCTACACCTTC
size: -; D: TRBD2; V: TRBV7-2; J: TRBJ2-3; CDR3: CASSLSGLAGNTQYF; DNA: TGTGCCAGCAGCTTATCCGGACTAGCGGGAAATACGCAGTATTTT
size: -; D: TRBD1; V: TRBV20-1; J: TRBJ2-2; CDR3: CSARDSTGASNTGELFF; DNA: TGCAGTGCTAGAGATTCGACAGGGGCTTCGAACACCGGGGAGCTGTTTTTT
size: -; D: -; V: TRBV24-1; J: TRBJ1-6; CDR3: CATSALGKNSPLHF; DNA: TGTGCCACCAGTGCCCTAGGGAAGAATTCACCCCTCCACTTT
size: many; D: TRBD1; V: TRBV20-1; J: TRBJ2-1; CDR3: CSAGTGATSYNEQFF; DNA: TGCAGTGCTGGGACAGGGGCGACATCCTACAATGAGCAGTTCTTC
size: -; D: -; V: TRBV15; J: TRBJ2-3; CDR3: CATSRGGLAERGSTDTQYF; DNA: TGTGCCACCAGCAGAGGTGGGCTAGCGGAAAGGGGGAGCACAGATACGCAGTATTTT
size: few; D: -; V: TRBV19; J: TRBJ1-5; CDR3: CASSLIQRNQPQHF; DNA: TGTGCCAGTAGTCTAATACAGCGCAATCAGCCCCAGCATTTT
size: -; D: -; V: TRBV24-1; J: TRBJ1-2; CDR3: CATSDLLDGYTF; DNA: TGTGCCACCAGTGATCTTTTAGATGGCTACACCTTC
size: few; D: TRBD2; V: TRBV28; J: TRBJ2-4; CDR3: CASQRGGRTKNIQYF; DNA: TGTGCCAGCCAACGGGGGGGGCGAACCAAAAACATTCAGTACTTC
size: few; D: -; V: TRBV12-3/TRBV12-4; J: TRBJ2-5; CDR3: CASSPGEAQYF; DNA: TGTGCCAGCAGTCCAGGGGAGGCCCAGTACTTC
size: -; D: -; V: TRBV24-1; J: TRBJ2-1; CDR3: CATSDFGLGSYNEQFF; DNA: TGTGCCACCAGTGATTTCGGGCTGGGCTCCTACAATGAGCAGTTCTTC
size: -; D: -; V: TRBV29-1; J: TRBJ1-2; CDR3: CSDGTNYGYTF; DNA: TGCAGCGACGGGACTAACTATGGCTACACCTTC
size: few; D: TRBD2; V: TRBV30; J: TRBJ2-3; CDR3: CAWRRREFSDTQYF; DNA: TGTGCCTGGAGGAGGCGGGAGTTTTCAGATACGCAGTATTTT
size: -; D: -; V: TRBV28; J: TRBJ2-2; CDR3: CASTSQSRPNTGELFF; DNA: TGTGCCAGCACCAGCCAGAGTAGGCCGAACACCGGGGAGCTGTTTTTT
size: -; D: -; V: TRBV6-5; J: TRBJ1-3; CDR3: CASSSPRGPSGNTIYF; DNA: TGTGCCAGCAGTTCCCCCCGGGGTCCCTCTGGAAACACCATATATTTT
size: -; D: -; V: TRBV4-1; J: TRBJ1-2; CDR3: CASSQKTQTNYGYTF; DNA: TGCGCCAGCAGCCAAAAGACCCAAACTAACTATGGCTACACCTTC
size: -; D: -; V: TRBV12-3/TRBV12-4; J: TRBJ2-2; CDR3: CASSFGGSWGGELFF; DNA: TGTGCCAGCAGTTTCGGGGGATCCTGGGGCGGGGAGCTGTTTTTT
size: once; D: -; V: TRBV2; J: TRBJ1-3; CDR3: CASSGLGTSQNTIYF; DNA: TGTGCCAGCAGTGGCTTAGGGACATCGCAAAACACCATATATTTT
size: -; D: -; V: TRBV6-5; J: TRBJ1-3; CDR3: CASSYSSVSSGNTIYF; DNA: TGTGCCAGCAGTTACTCATCCGTCTCCTCTGGAAACACCATATATTTT
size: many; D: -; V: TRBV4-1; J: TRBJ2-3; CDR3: CASSLPRDTQYF; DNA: TGCGCCAGCAGCCTCCCTAGGGATACGCAGTATTTT
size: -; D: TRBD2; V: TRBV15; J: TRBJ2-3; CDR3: CATSRDTGSGRDGGDTQYF; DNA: TGTGCCACCAGCAGAGATACCGGTAGCGGGAGGGACGGCGGAGATACGCAGTATTTT
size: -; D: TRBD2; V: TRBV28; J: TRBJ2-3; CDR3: CASSFPTGLAGDTQYF; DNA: TGTGCCAGCAGTTTCCCGACAGGACTAGCGGGGGATACGCAGTATTTT
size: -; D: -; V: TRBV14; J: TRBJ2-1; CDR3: CASSQGPRPYNEQFF; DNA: TGTGCCAGCAGCCAGGGGCCCCGACCTTACAATGAGCAGTTCTTC
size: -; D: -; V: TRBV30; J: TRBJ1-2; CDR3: CAWSPNGLVGDGYTF; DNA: TGTGCCTGGAGTCCGAACGGGCTTGTTGGAGATGGCTACACCTTC
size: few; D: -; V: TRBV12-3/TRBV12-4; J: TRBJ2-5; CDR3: CASSSYLGDGEETQYF; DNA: TGTGCCAGCAGTTCTTATCTGGGGGACGGGGAAGAGACCCAGTACTTC
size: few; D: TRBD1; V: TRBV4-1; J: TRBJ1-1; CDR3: CASSQESAGGMNTEAFF; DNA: TGCGCCAGCAGCCAAGAGTCCGCAGGGGGGATGAACACTGAAGCTTTCTTT
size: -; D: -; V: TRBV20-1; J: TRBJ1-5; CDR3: CSAPGGQGSNQPQHF; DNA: TGCAGTGCCCCTGGCGGGCAGGGGAGCAATCAGCCCCAGCATTTT
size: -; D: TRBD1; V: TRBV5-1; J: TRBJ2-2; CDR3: CASTPGQGVTGELFF; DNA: TGCGCCAGCACCCCAGGACAGGGGGTCACCGGGGAGCTGTTTTTT